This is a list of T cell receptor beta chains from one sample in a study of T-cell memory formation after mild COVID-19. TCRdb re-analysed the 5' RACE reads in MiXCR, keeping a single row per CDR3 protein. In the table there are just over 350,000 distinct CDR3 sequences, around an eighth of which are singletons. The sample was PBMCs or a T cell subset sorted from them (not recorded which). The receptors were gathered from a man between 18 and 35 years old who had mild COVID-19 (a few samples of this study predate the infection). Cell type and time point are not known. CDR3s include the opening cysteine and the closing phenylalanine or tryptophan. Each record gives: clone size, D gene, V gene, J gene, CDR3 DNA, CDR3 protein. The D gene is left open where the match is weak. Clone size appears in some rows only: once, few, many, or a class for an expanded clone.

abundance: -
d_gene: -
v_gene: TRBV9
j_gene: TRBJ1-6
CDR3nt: TGTGCCAGCAGCGTAGCAGGGGCAACTAATTCACCCCTCCACTTT
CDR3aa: CASSVAGATNSPLHF

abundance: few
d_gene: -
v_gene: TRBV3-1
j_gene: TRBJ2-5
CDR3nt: TGTGCCAGCAGCCAAGTCGCAGCAGAGACCCAGTACTTC
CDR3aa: CASSQVAAETQYF

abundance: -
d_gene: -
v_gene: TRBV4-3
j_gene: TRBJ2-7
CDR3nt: TGCGCCAGCAGCCTCCCCTGTAGACGAGGGGCCTACGAGCAGTACTTC
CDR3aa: CASSLPCRRGAYEQYF

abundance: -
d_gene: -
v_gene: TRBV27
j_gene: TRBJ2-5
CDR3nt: TGTGCCAGCAGTTTCTTGACAGGAGGAAGGCCCGCTCAAGAGACCCAGTACTTC
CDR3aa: CASSFLTGGRPAQETQYF

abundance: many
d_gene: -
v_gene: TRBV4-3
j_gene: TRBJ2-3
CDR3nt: TGCGCCAGCAGCCCTAGGGGGGGTAGCACAGATACGCAGTATTTT
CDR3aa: CASSPRGGSTDTQYF

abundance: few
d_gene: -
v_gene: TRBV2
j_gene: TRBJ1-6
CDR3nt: TGTGCCAGCAGTGGGCAGGCAAATTCACCCCTCCACTTT
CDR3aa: CASSGQANSPLHF

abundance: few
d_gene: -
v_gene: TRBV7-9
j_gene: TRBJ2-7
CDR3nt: TGTGCCAGCAGCTTAAATTCGGTTGGGAGGGAGCAGTACTTC
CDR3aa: CASSLNSVGREQYF

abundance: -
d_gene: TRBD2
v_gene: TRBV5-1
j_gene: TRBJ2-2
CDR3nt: TGCGCCAGCAGCCTAGCGGTTGTGGCAGCCGGGGAGCTGTTTTTT
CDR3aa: CASSLAVVAAGELFF

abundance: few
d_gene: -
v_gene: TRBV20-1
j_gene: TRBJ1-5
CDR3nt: TGCAGTGCTAGGAGCCCGGGTGGCAATCAGCCCCAGCATTTT
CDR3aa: CSARSPGGNQPQHF

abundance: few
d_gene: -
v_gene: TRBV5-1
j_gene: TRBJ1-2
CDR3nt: TGCGCCAGCAGCCCGAGCGGCAGGGGCAACTATGGCTACACCTTC
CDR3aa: CASSPSGRGNYGYTF

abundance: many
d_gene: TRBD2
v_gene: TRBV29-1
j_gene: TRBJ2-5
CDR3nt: TGCAGCGTTGAAGGAGGGCGGGGGGACCAAGAGACCCAGTACTTC
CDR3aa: CSVEGGRGDQETQYF

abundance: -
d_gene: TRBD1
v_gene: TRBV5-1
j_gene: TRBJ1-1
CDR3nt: TGCGCCAGCAGCGGGACAGCCTTCTTAGGTCAGATGAACACTGAAGCTTTCTTT
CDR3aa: CASSGTAFLGQMNTEAFF

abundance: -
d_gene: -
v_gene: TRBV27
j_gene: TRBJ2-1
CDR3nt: TGTGCCAGCCAGAGGGAAGGGCCTAGGTGGAATGAGCAGTTCTTC
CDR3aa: CASQREGPRWNEQFF

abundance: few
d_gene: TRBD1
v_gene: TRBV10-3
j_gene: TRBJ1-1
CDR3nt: TGTGCCATCAGTGAGGACAGGGGGTCTGAAGCTTTCTTT
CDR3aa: CAISEDRGSEAFF

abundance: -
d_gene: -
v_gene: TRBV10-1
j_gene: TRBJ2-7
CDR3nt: TGCGCCAGCAGTGAGCCGGGCTACGAGCAGTACTTC
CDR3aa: CASSEPGYEQYF

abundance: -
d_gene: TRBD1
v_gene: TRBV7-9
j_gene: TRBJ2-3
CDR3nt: TGTGCCAGCACCGAACAGGGGGCCTTAGTCGATACGCAGTATTTT
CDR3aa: CASTEQGALVDTQYF

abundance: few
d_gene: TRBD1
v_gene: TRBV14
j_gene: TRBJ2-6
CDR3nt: TGTGCCAGCAGCCAAGAGGACCCCGGGGACAGGGGAGTGAAGATCAGTGCTGGGGCCAACGTCCTGACTTTC
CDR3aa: CASSQEDPGDRGVKISAGANVLTF

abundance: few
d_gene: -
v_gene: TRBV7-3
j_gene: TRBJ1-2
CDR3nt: TGTGCCAGCAGCTCCGCTTCGGGCTCCGGCTACACCTTC
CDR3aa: CASSSASGSGYTF

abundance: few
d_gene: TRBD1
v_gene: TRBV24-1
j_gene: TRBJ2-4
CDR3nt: TGTGCCACCAGTCTTAAGACCGGGACAGTCCGACCCAAAAACATTCAGTACTTC
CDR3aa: CATSLKTGTVRPKNIQYF

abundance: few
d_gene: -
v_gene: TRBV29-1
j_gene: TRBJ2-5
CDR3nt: TGCAGCAGTTCTAGGGGACAAGAGACCCAGTACTTC
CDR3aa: CSSSRGQETQYF

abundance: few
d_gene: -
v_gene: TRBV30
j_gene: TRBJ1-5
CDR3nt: TGTGCCTGGAGTGTACGAGACAATCAGCCCCAGCATTTT
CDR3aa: CAWSVRDNQPQHF

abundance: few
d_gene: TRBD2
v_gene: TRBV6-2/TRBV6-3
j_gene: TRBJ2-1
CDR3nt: TGTGCCAGCTGGGGGGGGAGTGAGCAGTTCTTC
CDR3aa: CASWGGSEQFF

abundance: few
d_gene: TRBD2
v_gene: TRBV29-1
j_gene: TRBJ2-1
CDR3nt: TGCAGCGTTGACCGAGGGACTAGCGGGGGCCATGAGCAGTTCTTC
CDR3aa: CSVDRGTSGGHEQFF

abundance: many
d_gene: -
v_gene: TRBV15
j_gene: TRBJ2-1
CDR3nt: TGTGCCACCAGCATTCATTTTGGAGGGGATGAGCAGTTCTTC
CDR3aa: CATSIHFGGDEQFF

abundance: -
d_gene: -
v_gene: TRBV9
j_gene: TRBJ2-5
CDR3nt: TGTGCCAGCAATCTCCAGGGGAGGGGGGAGACCCAGTACTTC
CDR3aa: CASNLQGRGETQYF

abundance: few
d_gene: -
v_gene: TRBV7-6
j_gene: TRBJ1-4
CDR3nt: TGTGCCAGCAGCCCTGGAACTGCCGAACAGTGGAAACTGTTTTTT
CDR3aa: CASSPGTAEQWKLFF

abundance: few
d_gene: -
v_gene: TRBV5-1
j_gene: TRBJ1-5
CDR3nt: TGCGCCAGCAGCTTGGCGATCAGGGGCGGTCAGCCCCAGCATTTT
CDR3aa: CASSLAIRGGQPQHF

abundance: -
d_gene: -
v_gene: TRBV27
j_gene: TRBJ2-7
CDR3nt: TGTGCCAGCAGCTCCTCCTACGCGCAGTACTTC
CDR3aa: CASSSSYAQYF

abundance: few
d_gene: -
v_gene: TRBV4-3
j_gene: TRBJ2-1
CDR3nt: TGCGCCAGCAGCCGAAGGGGGGGGGCCGTGGATAGTGAGCAGTTCTTC
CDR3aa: CASSRRGGAVDSEQFF

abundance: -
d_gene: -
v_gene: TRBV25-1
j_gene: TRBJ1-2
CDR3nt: TGTGCCAGCAGTGAATTGATTAAGGGTCGTGGTGGCTACACCTTC
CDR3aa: CASSELIKGRGGYTF

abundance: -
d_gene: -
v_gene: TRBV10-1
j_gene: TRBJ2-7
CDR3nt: TGCGCCAGCAGTGACCCCGACCCACCCTACGAGCAGTACTTC
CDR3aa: CASSDPDPPYEQYF

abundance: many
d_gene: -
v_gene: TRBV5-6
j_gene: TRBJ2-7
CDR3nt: TGTGCCAGCAGCTTGCGGGACCAGGACGAGCAGTACTTC
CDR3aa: CASSLRDQDEQYF

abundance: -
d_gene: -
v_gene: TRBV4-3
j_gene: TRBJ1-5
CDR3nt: TGCGCCAGCAAGAATTCGTATAGCAATCAGCCCCAGCATTTT
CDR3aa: CASKNSYSNQPQHF

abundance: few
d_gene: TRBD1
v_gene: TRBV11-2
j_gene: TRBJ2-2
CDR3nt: TGTGCCAGCAGTCACCCCAGGACAGGGGTCACCGGGGAGCTGTTTTTT
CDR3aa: CASSHPRTGVTGELFF

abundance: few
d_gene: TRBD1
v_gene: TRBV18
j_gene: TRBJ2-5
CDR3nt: TGTGCCAGCTCACTCCGGACAGGGGGCGTTCAGCAAGAGACCCAGTACTTC
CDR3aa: CASSLRTGGVQQETQYF

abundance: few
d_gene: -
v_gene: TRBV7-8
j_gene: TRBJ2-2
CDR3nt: TGTGCCAGCAGCGGACGACAGGGAGGGCCCGGGGAGCTGTTTTTT
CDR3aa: CASSGRQGGPGELFF

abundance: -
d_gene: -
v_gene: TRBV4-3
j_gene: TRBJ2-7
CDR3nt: TGCGCCAGCAGCCAAGATTGGGCCCCCTACGAGCAGTACTTC
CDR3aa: CASSQDWAPYEQYF

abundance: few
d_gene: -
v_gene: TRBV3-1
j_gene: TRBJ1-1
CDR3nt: TGTGCCAGCAGCCACCTGGACGGAGCTGAAGCTTTCTTT
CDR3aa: CASSHLDGAEAFF

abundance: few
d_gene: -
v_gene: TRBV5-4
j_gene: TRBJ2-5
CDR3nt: TGTGCCAGCAGCCCTTTGGCAGGGGGGTTCCGGGAGACCCAGTACTTC
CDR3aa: CASSPLAGGFRETQYF

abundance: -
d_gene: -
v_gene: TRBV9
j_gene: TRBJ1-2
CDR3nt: TGTGCCAGCAGCGGCAGGGTACGGGCCCCCGGCTACACCTTC
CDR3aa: CASSGRVRAPGYTF